This TCR beta chain stems from a study of T-cell reconstitution after alpha-beta-depleted transplantation in children. This clonotype was counted ten times or more. Unique molecular identifiers were incorporated into the prepared TCRbeta library. MiXCR, applied by TCRdb to the PCR reads, yields one record per CDR3 protein. The table has 170,000 or so distinct CDR3 sequences, less than 8% seen once. V lost 5 bases and J lost 2, with 4 bases in between. The length of the CDR3 is 12 residues. Germline V gene lookup returns CDR1 SEHNR and CDR2 FQNEAQ (reference sequence). The starting material was PBMCs from the stem cell graft donor, obtained from the stem cell graft. The V call is TRBV7-9, the J call TRBJ2-1; D remains unclear. This TCR was sampled from a human donor who donated a stem cell graft to a child with Wiskott-Aldrich syndrome. CDR3 nucleotides: TGTGCCAGCAGCATCCCCTACAATGAGCAGTTCTTC. It codes for CASSIPYNEQFF.